This TCR beta chain came from a study of T cells in Graves' hyperthyroidism and ophthalmopathy. Thyroid ultrasound, orbital computed tomography, clinical symptoms, and serum thyroxine and TRAb underpinned diagnoses. This clonotype was seen ten or more times. Amplification of TCR beta CDR3 regions was performed using RNA transcripts as template. HTBI primers were the set used in a first-round RT-PCR of the TCR CDR3. TCRdb called the multiplex PCR reads again in MiXCR, with one record for every CDR3 protein. This table has around 270,000 distinct CDR3 sequences, around 19% appearing once. Germline assignment: CDR1 SNHLY and CDR2 FYNNEI. The CDR3 runs to 14 residues. The V end lost 2 bases, the J end lost 7 bases, and 12 bases lay between the germline ends.

The sample consisted of blood. This sequence originates from a man aged 50 to 60 with Graves' ophthalmopathy. V and J are TRBV2 and TRBJ2-1; D is undetermined. In nucleotides, the CDR3 is TGTGCCAGCAGTGAACTTAGCTCGGTAAATGAGCAGTTCTTC. Its translation is CASSELSSVNEQFF. The full variable domain, rest sourced from reference TRBV2 and TRBJ2-1, is EPEVTQTPSHQVTQMGQEVILRCVPISNHLYFYWYRQILGQKVEFLVSFYNNEISEKSEIFDDQFSVERPDGSNFTLKIRSTKLEDSAMYFCASSELSSVNEQFFGPGTRLTVL.